What follows are 9 T cell receptor beta chains derived from one specimen sequenced in a study of cytotoxic CD8 clonotypes in ibrutinib-treated CLL. TCRdb's table, derived via immunoSEQ multiplex PCR, lists solely in-frame clones and lacks some. The sample has 300,000 to 350,000 clones, around four fifths seen once. The material was PBMCs, obtained before ibrutinib treatment. The receptors were sampled from a human donor with chronic lymphocytic leukemia.

The CDR3 DNA sequence: TGTGCCAGCAGTTTGCCTAGCGGGAATGAGCAGTTCTTC. It encodes CASSLPSGNEQFF. The J gene is TRBJ2-1, the V gene TRBV27; TRBD2 matches 8 bases. V shed 3 bases and J 7 bases; nucleotides not matched to a gene: 2. Looked up from germline, CDR1 is MNHEY and CDR2 is SMNVEV (reference sequence). CDR3 length equals 13 residues.

The CDR3 spells CASSLEHISGNTIYF. In DNA form, the CDR3 reads TGTGCCAGCAGCTTAGAACATATCTCTGGAAACACCATATATTTT. The gene calls are TRBV7-9 and TRBJ1-3; D remains ambiguous. CDR3 length equals 15 residues. Germline CDR1 SEHNR, CDR2 FQNEAQ (reference sequence). Between the trimmed V and J ends, which lost 1 base and 0 bases, there was a span of 7 bases.

This clone has a handful of counts. The chain has TRBV2 and TRBJ1-2; D not resolved. Germline V gene data show CDR1 as SNHLY and CDR2 as FYNNEI. V was clipped by 6 bases and J by 4 bases, with 6 bases between them. The CDR3 runs to 11 residues. The CDR3 coding sequence is TGTGCCAGCAGGACGGGCTATGGCTACACCTTC. Translated, it gives CASRTGYGYTF.

The chain is built from TRBV5-1 and TRBJ1-2; TRBD1 matches at 7 bases. This CDR3 has 14 amino acids. V shed 4 bases, J shed 5 bases, and the junction held 8 bases outside the gene matches. Germline CDR1 SGHRS, CDR2 YFSETQ. CDR3 sequence reads: CASSNSTGSYGYTF. CDR3 sequence (DNA): TGCGCCAGCAGCAACTCGACAGGGAGTTATGGCTACACCTTC.

The V gene is TRBV20-1, the J gene TRBJ2-7, with D possibly matching TRBD2 (6 bases). With 7 bases removed from V and 0 bases from J, the gap between germline ends came to 7 bases. The CDR3 is made up of 11 amino acids. CDR1 and CDR2 (germline): DFQATT, SNEGSKA (reference sequence). The DNA for the CDR3 is TGCAGTGGACTAGACTCCTACGAGCAGTACTTC. This codes for CSGLDSYEQYF.

The chain carries TRBV27 and TRBJ2-7, with 7 bases matching TRBD1. This CDR3 comprises 15 residues. The germline V gene has CDR1 MNHEY and CDR2 SMNVEV (reference sequence). J lost 4 bases, V lost 5 bases, and 11 bases had no gene match. CDR3 DNA: TGTGCCAGCAGTGTAGGGACAGTCCCGAGGTACGAGCAGTACTTC. This codes for CASSVGTVPRYEQYF.

This rearrangement joins TRBV4-1 to TRBJ2-5; tentatively, D is TRBD1 (6 bases). CDR3 size: 14 residues. Per germline, CDR1 MGHRA and CDR2 YSYEKL. With 4 bases removed from V and 1 base from J, the gap between germline ends came to 10 bases. DNA of the CDR3: TGCGCCAGCAGCCCGACAGGTATCCAAGAGACCCAGTACTTC. This sequence encodes CASSPTGIQETQYF.

The rearrangement uses TRBV29-1 and TRBJ2-7; D might be TRBD2 (6 bases). The germline CDR1 and CDR2 sequences are SQVTM and ANQGSEA. This CDR3 has 14 residues. With 7 bases removed from V and 2 bases from J, the gap between germline ends came to 18 bases. The chain's CDR3 is CSAWDSASAYEQYF. For the CDR3, the DNA is TGCAGCGCCTGGGACTCAGCGAGCGCCTACGAGCAGTACTTC.

To note about this clone: In the same sample, other DNA sequences code for this CDR3. The chain carries TRBV7-2 and TRBJ2-7, with TRBD1 matching over 7 bases. The CDR3 has 14 amino acids. Trimming removed 2 bases from V and 1 base from J; junction bases left unmatched: 2. CDR1 and CDR2 (germline): SGHTA, FQGNSA. The CDR3 here is CASSLSTGSYEQYF. In DNA, the CDR3 is TGTGCCAGCAGCTTATCGACAGGGTCCTACGAGCAGTACTTC.